Presented here are 18 T cell receptor beta chains from one specimen sequenced in a study of blood T cell repertoires in COVID-19. The table came from immunoSEQ multiplex PCR; TCRdb's copy has only in-frame clones and leaves some out. The table has fewer than 250,000 clones, about nine tenths seen once. The specimen sequenced was PBMCs or T cells enriched from blood (not recorded which). These receptors all stem from a man aged 25-45 years in a cohort exposed to, infected with or recovered from COVID-19 (not recorded which).

The CDR3 spells CATSDSGQTISNQPQHF. The CDR3 coding sequence is TGTGCCACCAGTGACTCTGGACAGACTATCTCCAATCAGCCCCAGCATTTT. The chain recombines TRBV24-1 with TRBJ1-5, with D perhaps matching TRBD1 (6 bases). The CDR3 is made up of 17 amino acids. The germline V gene encodes CDR1 KGHDR and CDR2 SFDVKD. The germline V and J ends were trimmed by 4 bases and 3 bases, with 18 bases remaining between them.

The J gene is TRBJ2-3, the V gene TRBV19; D gene uncertain. Germline V gives CDR1 LNHDA, CDR2 SQIVND (reference sequence). The V and J ends lost 9 bases and 2 bases respectively, with 9 bases between them. The CDR3 has 12 amino acids. CDR3 DNA sequence: TGTGCCAGCCCAATAGCCACAGATACGCAGTATTTT. The encoded protein is CASPIATDTQYF.

The chain employs TRBV14 and TRBJ2-1, with 7 bases fitting TRBD2. This CDR3 contains 16 residues. V was clipped by 0 bases and J by 9 bases; unmatched bases: 11. Germline CDR1 SGHDN, CDR2 FVKESK. The CDR3 protein is CASSQDSAGYFGEQFF. As DNA, the CDR3 is TGTGCCAGCAGCCAAGATTCAGCGGGATATTTTGGTGAGCAGTTCTTC.

This clone was picked up one time. The chain has TRBV5-1 and TRBJ1-6; TRBD1 agrees at 10 bases. Germline lookup yields CDR1 SGHRS and CDR2 YFSETQ. V lost 7 bases to trimming and J lost 10 bases; unmatched junction nucleotides: 8. This CDR3 has 14 amino acids. The CDR3 region is CASRGTGAESPLHF. DNA for the CDR3: TGCGCCAGCCGAGGGACAGGGGCGGAGTCACCCCTCCACTTT.

The gene calls are TRBV7-8 and TRBJ2-5; the match to TRBD2 covers 9 bases. Germline V lookup: CDR1 SGHVS, CDR2 FQNEAQ. After removal of 6 bases from V and 5 bases from J, the junction contained 19 bases not matched to a gene. The CDR3 contains 18 residues. The CDR3 nucleotides read TGTGCCAGCAGTCAGGCAGCGACCCGAGCGGGGGGTTGGGAGACCCAGTACTTC. Encoded protein: CASSQAATRAGGWETQYF.

This clone was seen more than once but under ten times. An end of the junction differs from the germline gene, which may be a read error. The chain employs TRBV7-7 and TRBJ2-7, with TRBD2 matching 7 bases. The CDR3 spans 16 residues. The germline V gene encodes CDR1 SSHAT and CDR2 FNYEAQ (reference sequence). CDR3 protein: CASSPGSGMGLDEQYF. The CDR3 DNA sequence: TGTGCTAGCAGCCCCGGAAGCGGGATGGGCCTGGACGAGCAGTACTTC.

The chain carries TRBV7-2 and TRBJ1-6; 8 bases are shared with TRBD1. The germline V gene encodes CDR1 SGHTA and CDR2 FQGNSA. CDR3 size: 15 residues. J was trimmed by 6 bases and V by 2 bases; bases with no gene match: 3. The CDR3 here is CASSLSGQVNSPLHF. The CDR3 DNA sequence: TGTGCCAGCAGCTTATCGGGACAGGTTAATTCACCCCTCCACTTT.

The chain employs TRBV7-8 and TRBJ2-2; D remains unclear. This CDR3 is 15 amino acids long. Between the trimmed V and J ends, which lost 1 base and 5 bases, there was a span of 11 bases. CDR1 SGHVS and CDR2 FQNEAQ come from the germline V gene. For the CDR3, the DNA is TGTGCCAGCAGCTTAGTGGGTCGGGTTACCGGGGAGCTGTTTTTT. Amino acid sequence: CASSLVGRVTGELFF.

The CDR3 coding sequence is TGCGCCAGCAGTCATCCTAGCGGGAGAGACTACGAGCAGTACTTC. Its protein is CASSHPSGRDYEQYF. This chain links TRBV5-1 with TRBJ2-7, with TRBD2 matching 10 bases. Germline trimming cut 5 bases from V and 3 bases from J; bases unmatched to any gene: 8. Germline CDR1 reads SGHRS; CDR2 reads YFSETQ. The CDR3 consists of 15 residues.

The chain is built from TRBV29-1 and TRBJ2-1; 7 nucleotides agree with TRBD2. This CDR3 contains 12 residues. Per the germline V gene, CDR1 is SQVTM and CDR2 is ANQGSEA. J lost 6 bases, V lost 6 bases, and 5 bases had no gene match. CDR3 in amino acids: CSVTGGANEQFF. DNA of the CDR3: TGCAGCGTGACGGGGGGTGCCAATGAGCAGTTCTTC.

This clone was seen just once. The genes are TRBV19 and TRBJ1-1; D is undetermined. The germline V gene has CDR1 LNHDA and CDR2 SQIVND (reference sequence). V was shortened by 5 bases and J by 1 base, with 17 bases between the two germline ends. The CDR3 covers 16 residues. The CDR3 spells CASSVKSYPPNTEAFF. CDR3 nucleotide sequence: TGTGCCAGTAGTGTCAAGTCCTACCCCCCGAACACTGAAGCTTTCTTT.

A remark on this clone: The junction does not match germline at one end; this may be a read error. The V call is TRBV12-3 or TRBV12-4, the J call TRBJ2-3, with D uncertain. CDR3 length equals 11 residues. DNA of the CDR3: TGTGCCATCAGTCACACAGATACGCAGTATTTT. It yields the protein CAISHTDTQYF.

This clone occurred a few times. The CDR3 reads CASSLNQAGRSSDTQYF. The CDR3 coding sequence is TGTGCCAGCAGCCTAAATCAAGCGGGACGTTCTTCTGATACGCAGTATTTT. The J gene is TRBJ2-3, the V gene TRBV4-2; 7 positions match TRBD2. CDR3 size: 17 residues. Germline V lookup: CDR1 LGHNA, CDR2 YNFKEQ. The trim removed 4 bases at V and 6 bases at J, leaving 16 bases unmatched.

This clone is medium-sized within its sample. The V and J genes are TRBV21-1 and TRBJ1-6. TRBV21-1 has pseudogene status. This CDR3 is 13 amino acids long. CDR3 in amino acids: CASSSWGDSPLHF. CDR3 DNA: TGTGCCAGCAGCTCCTGGGGGGATTCACCCCTCCACTTT.

The chain combines TRBV11-2 with TRBJ1-6; TRBD1 matches 10 bases. V was clipped by 1 base and J by 7 bases; unmatched bases: 4. The germline CDR1 and CDR2 sequences are SGHAT and FQNNGV. The CDR3 has 16 amino acids. The DNA for the CDR3 is TGTGCCAGCAGCTTAGGACAGGGGGCTGGAAATTCACCCCTCCACTTT. Residues: CASSLGQGAGNSPLHF.

This clone was counted once. This chain uses TRBV4-1 with TRBJ1-3; 8 bases agree with TRBD1. This CDR3 spans 16 amino acids. Germline V lookup: CDR1 MGHRA, CDR2 YSYEKL. The V gene end was trimmed by 2 bases and the J gene end by 2 bases; junction bases not matched to a gene: 5. The DNA of the CDR3 is TGCGCCAGCAGCCAACCGCAGGGGGCGCCTGGAAACACCATATATTTT. Residues: CASSQPQGAPGNTIYF.

This rearrangement joins TRBV10-3 to TRBJ1-2, with TRBD1 as a possible D gene (5 bases). Germline values: CDR1 ENHRY, CDR2 SYGVKD. Deletions cut 6 bases from V and 8 bases from J, with 19 bases between. There are 14 residues in the CDR3. In DNA, the CDR3 is TGTGCCATCAGCGGCGTACAAGACAGAGGCGGCTACACCTTC. Protein: CAISGVQDRGGYTF.

This clone came up once. The genes are TRBV7-9 and TRBJ1-2; TRBD1 aligns across 9 bases. This CDR3 spans 16 amino acids. The ends lost 3 bases at V and 6 bases at J; junction bases unmatched: 11. Germline lookup yields CDR1 SEHNR and CDR2 FQNEAQ (reference sequence). Here the CDR3 reads CASSFRDREIIDGYTF. In nucleotides, the CDR3 is TGTGCCAGCAGCTTCCGGGACAGGGAAATCATCGATGGCTACACCTTC.